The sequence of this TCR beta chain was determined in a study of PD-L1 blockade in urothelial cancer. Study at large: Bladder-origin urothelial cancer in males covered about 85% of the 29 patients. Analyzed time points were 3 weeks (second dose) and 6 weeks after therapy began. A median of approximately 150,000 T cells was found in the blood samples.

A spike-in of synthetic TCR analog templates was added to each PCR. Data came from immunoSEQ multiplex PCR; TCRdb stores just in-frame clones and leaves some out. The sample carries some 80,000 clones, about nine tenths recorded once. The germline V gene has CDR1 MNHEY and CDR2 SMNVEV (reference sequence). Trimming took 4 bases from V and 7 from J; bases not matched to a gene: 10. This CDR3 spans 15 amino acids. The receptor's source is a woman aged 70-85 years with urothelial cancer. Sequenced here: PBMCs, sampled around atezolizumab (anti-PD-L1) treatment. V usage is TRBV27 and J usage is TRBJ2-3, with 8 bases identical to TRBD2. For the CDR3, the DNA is TGTGCCAGCAGTTCGGGGACTAGTCCCTTTAATACGCAGTATTTT. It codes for CASSSGTSPFNTQYF.